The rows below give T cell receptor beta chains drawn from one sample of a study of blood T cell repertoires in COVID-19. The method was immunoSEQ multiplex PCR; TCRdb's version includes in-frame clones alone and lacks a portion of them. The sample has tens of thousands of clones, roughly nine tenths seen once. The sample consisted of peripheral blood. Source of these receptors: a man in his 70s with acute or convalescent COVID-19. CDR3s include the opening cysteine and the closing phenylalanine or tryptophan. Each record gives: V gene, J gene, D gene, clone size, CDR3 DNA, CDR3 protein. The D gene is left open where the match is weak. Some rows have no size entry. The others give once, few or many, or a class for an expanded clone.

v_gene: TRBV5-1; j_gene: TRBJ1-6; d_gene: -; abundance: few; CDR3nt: TGCGCCAGCAGCTTGGGGGCAGCCCGCGAGAATTCACCCCTCCACTTT; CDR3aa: CASSLGAARENSPLHF
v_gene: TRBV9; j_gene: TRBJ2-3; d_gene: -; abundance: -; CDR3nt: TGTGCCAGCAGCGTAGCTACTTCAGCGGATACGCAGTATTTT; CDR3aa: CASSVATSADTQYF
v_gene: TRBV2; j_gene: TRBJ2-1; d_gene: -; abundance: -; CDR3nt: TGTGCCAGCATGGTAGCGCATGAGCAGTTCTTC; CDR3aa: CASMVAHEQFF
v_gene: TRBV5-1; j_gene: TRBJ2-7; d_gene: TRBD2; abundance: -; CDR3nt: TGCGCCAGCAGCTCGCGGGAGGGCCCCTACGAGCAGTACTTC; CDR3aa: CASSSREGPYEQYF
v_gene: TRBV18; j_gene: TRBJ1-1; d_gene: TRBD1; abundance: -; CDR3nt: TGTGCCAGCTCCTTCGGACAGGGTTCCCTGGACACTGAAGCTTTCTTT; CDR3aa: CASSFGQGSLDTEAFF
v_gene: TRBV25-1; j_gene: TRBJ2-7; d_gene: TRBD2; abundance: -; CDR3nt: TGTGCCAGCAGTGAATGGGGGGGTGACAGCCAGTACTTC; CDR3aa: CASSEWGGDSQYF
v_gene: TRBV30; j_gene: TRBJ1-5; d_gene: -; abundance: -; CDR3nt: TGTGCCTGGTTGACAGGTAACAATCAGCCCCAGCATTTT; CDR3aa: CAWLTGNNQPQHF
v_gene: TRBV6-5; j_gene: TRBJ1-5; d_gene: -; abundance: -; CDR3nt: TGTGCCAGCAGTTATCAGGGAATCAATCAGCCCCAGCATTTT; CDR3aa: CASSYQGINQPQHF
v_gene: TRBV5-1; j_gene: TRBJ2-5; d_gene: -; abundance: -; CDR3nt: TGCGCCAGCAGCTTGAGGGGATTGGAGGAGACCCAGTACTTC; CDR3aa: CASSLRGLEETQYF
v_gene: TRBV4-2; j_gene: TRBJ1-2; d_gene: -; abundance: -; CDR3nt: TGTGCCAGCAGCCGAGGCCATGATGAAGGCGATGGCTACACCTTC; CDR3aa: CASSRGHDEGDGYTF